The clone carrying this T cell receptor beta chain was observed a handful of times. The length of the CDR3 is 17 residues. The germline gives CDR1 SEHNR, CDR2 FQNEAQ (reference sequence). J was trimmed by 1 base and V by 3 bases; bases with no gene match: 9. This specimen belongs to a study of regulatory T cells in long-lasting Graves disease. Through Arm-PCR of CDR3 regions and iRepertoire HTBI primers, TCR beta libraries were built. Each CDR3 protein gets one entry after TCRdb re-called the multiplex PCR reads with MiXCR. The sample has 400,000 to 650,000 distinct CDR3 sequences, roughly 15% seen once; the top ten hold more than 20%. The sample's time point: newly diagnosed GD, antithyroid drugs for less than 3 months. Making the TCR library involved RNA that had been extracted from PBMCs. This same sample was also part of a study on T cells in Graves' hyperthyroidism and ophthalmopathy.

The chain carries TRBV7-9 and TRBJ1-3, with 7 bases matching TRBD1. This TCR was recovered from a woman aged 35-60 years with Graves disease. Material: peripheral blood mononuclear cells (PBMCs), obtained at new diagnosis, from a patient treated with antithyroid drugs. The CDR3 coding sequence is TGTGCCAGCAGCTTGTCTGGGACAGCTCGATCTGGAAACACCATATATTTT. Protein: CASSLSGTARSGNTIYF.